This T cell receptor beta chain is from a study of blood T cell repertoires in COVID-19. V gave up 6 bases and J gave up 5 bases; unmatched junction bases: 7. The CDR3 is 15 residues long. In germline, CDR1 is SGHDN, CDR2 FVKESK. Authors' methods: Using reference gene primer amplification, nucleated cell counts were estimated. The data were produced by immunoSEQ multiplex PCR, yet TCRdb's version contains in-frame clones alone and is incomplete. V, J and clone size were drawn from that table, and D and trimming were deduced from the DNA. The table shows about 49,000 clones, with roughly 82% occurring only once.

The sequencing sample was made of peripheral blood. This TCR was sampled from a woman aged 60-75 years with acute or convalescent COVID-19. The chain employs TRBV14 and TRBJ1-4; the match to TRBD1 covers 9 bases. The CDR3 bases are TGTGCCAGCAGGCGAAGACAGGGGGTCAATGAAAAACTGTTTTTT. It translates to CASRRRQGVNEKLFF. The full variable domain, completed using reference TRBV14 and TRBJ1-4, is EAGVTQFPSHSVIEKGQTVTLRCDPISGHDNLYWYRRVMGKEIKFLLHFVKESKQDESGMPNNRFLAERTGGTYSTLKVQPAELEDSGVYFCASRRRQGVNEKLFFGSGTQLSVL.